Included here is one T cell receptor beta chain sequence, with context. The antigen remains unidentified. A sample-barcoded 5' primer and a J-beta primer mix were used in a second PCR of roughly 6 to 12 cycles. One entry per CDR3 protein results from TCRdb running MiXCR on the 5' RACE reads. The repertoire includes 850,000 to 1,000,000 distinct CDR3 sequences, 45% to 60% of them detected once, and 20% to 25% sits in the top ten. J lost 14 bases, V lost 5 bases, and 9 bases had no gene match. This CDR3 comprises 12 residues. Germline loops: CDR1 SGHVS, CDR2 FQNEAQ. The sample originates from a study of blood T cells in healthy people across ages. Whole-study findings and limits: Per million T cells, the diversity of TCR beta decreased roughly linearly as age advanced. The study regarded diversity estimates from one million T cells as underestimates.

Peripheral blood from each donor was collected in a volume of about 10 milliliters. The receptor's source is a woman aged 60-70 years in good health. The sample consisted of blood. This chain joins TRBV7-8 and TRBJ2-1, with 7 bases identical to TRBD2. The CDR3 loop reads CASSPTSITKFF. The DNA for the CDR3 is TGTGCCAGCAGCCCGACTAGCATTACGAAGTTCTTC.